In its sample, the clone carrying this TCR beta chain was seen many times. Antigen specificity is unknown. Isolation of PBMCs gave at least 7 million cells per sample. Next came a second PCR, run for about 7 to 12 cycles, which used a sample-barcoded 5' primer along with a J-beta primer mix. TCRdb re-derived calls from the 5' RACE reads in MiXCR, one entry per CDR3 protein. The sample yields about 640,000 distinct CDR3 sequences, about 54% seen once. V lost 1 base, J lost 3 bases, and 10 bases lay in between. There are 13 residues in the CDR3. The germline gives CDR1 SQVTM, CDR2 ANQGSEA. This entry is derived from a study of blood T cells in healthy people across ages. Study results and caveats: It was the long-lived donors that had more naive CD4+ cells and higher diversity than aged donors. Getting older went along with TCR beta diversity per million T cells dropping roughly linearly.

V usage is TRBV29-1 and J usage is TRBJ2-7; D might be TRBD1 (5 bases). The source is a man aged 55 to 70 in good health. What was sequenced was blood. The CDR3 here is CSVEVQASYEQYF. The DNA for the CDR3 is TGCAGCGTTGAAGTACAGGCGAGCTACGAGCAGTACTTC.